The clone carrying this TCR beta chain occurred many times. Its antigen is currently unknown. Amplifying from RNA transcripts, the study obtained TCR beta CDR3 regions. An opening RT-PCR round employed HTBI primers and preceded a second-round multiplex PCR. MiXCR, run by TCRdb on the multiplex PCR reads, gives a single entry per CDR3 protein. The data show around 1,200,000 distinct CDR3 sequences, 35% to 40% seen once. Germline CDR1 reads SNHLY; CDR2 reads FYNNEI. V shed 1 base and J shed 11 bases, with 14 bases lying between them. The CDR3 runs to 13 residues. Thyroid ultrasound, orbital computed tomography, TRAb, serum thyroxine and clinical symptoms formed the basis of diagnosis. The sample originates from a study of Graves' ophthalmopathy and Graves' hyperthyroidism. Study as a whole: Over 18 months of follow-up, stable hyperthyroidism required that no ophthalmopathy appear. Study-level results: A model of 13 signatures distinguished ophthalmopathy from stable hyperthyroidism at roughly 86% sensitivity and approximately 77% specificity.

The sample comprised peripheral blood or thyroid tissue (not recorded which). This rearrangement joins TRBV2 to TRBJ1-1; D may be TRBD1 (6 bases). The source of this sequence is an adult man with Graves' hyperthyroidism. As DNA, the CDR3 is TGTGCCAGCAGTGAAGTCGGGGGCCTGGAGGCTTTCTTT. Amino acids: CASSEVGGLEAFF.